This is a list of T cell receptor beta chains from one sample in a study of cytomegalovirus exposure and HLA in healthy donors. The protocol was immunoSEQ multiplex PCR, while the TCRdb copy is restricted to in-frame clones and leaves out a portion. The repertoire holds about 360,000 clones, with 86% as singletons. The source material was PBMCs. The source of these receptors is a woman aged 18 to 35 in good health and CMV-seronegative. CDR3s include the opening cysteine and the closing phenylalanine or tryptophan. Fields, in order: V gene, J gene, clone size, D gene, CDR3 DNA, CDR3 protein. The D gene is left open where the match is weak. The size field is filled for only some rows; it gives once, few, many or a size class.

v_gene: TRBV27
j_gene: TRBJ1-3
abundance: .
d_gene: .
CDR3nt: TGTGCCAGCAGTTTATCGGCTGTCCCAGGAAACACCATATATTTT
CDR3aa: CASSLSAVPGNTIYF

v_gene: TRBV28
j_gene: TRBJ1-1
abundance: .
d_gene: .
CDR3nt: TGTGCCAGCAGTGACCTGATCAGGGGAGAAGCTTTCTTT
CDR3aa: CASSDLIRGEAFF

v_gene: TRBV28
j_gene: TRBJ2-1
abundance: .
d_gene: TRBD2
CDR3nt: TGTGCCAGTCTGAACCCCGGACTAGCGGGAGTTGTCGATGAGCAGTTCTTC
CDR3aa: CASLNPGLAGVVDEQFF

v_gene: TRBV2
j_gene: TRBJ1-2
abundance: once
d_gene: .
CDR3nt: TGTGCCAGCAGTGAAGAGCGGTATGGCTACACCTTC
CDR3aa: CASSEERYGYTF

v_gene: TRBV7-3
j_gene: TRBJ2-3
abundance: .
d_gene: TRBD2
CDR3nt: TGTGCCAGCAGCCGGGCGGGAGGGGGAACAGATACGCAGTATTTT
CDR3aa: CASSRAGGGTDTQYF

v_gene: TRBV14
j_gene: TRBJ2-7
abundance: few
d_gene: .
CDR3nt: TGTGCCAGCAGCCAAGTTACCACAAACAGCTACTACGAGCAGTACTTC
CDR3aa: CASSQVTTNSYYEQYF

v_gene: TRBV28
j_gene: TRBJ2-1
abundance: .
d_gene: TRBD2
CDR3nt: TGTGCCAGCAGCCTGAATAGAATGGGACTAGCGAGCTACAATGAGCAGTTCTTC
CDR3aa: CASSLNRMGLASYNEQFF

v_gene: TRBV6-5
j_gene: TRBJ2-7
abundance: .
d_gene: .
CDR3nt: TGTGCCAGCAGTTACACCCGGCGGGGTGACGAGCAGTACTTC
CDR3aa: CASSYTRRGDEQYF

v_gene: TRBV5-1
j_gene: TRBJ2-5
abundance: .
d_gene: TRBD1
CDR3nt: TGCGCCAGCAGCTTAGGGGACAGGGATAGGGAGACCCAGTACTTC
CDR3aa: CASSLGDRDRETQYF

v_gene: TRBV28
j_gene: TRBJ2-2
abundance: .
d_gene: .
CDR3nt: TGTGCCAGCACCTATTTGGCCGGGGAGCTGTTTTTT
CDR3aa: CASTYLAGELFF

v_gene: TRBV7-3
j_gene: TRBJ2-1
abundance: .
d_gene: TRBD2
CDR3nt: TGTGCCAGCAGCTCCGGGACTAGCGGTGAGCAGTTCTTC
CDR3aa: CASSSGTSGEQFF

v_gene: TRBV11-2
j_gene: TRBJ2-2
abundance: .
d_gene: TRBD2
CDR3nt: TGTGCCAGCAGCCCCAGCATAACCCGGACTAGCTGGAACACCGGGGAGCTGTTTTTT
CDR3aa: CASSPSITRTSWNTGELFF

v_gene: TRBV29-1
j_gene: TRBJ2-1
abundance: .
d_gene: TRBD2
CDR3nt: TGCAGCGTTGATAGCGGGGAGTACAATGAGCAGTTCTTC
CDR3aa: CSVDSGEYNEQFF

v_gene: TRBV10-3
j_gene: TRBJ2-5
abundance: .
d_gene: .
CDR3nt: TGTGCCATCAGGGGGACTGAGCAAGAGACCCAGTACTTC
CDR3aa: CAIRGTEQETQYF

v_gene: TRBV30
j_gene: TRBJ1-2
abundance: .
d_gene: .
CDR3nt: TGTGCCTGGAGTGTACTGAACAGTACCAACTATGGCTACACCTTC
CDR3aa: CAWSVLNSTNYGYTF

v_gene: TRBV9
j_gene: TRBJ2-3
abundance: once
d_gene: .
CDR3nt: TGTGCCAGCAGCACGGGGGTTTCGGATACGCAGTATTTT
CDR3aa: CASSTGVSDTQYF

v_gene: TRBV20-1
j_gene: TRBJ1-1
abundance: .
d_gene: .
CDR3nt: TGCAGTGGGGTCCGGGGTGAAGCTTTCTTT
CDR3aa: CSGVRGEAFF

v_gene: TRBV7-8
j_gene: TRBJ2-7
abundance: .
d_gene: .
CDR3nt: TGTGCCTCATCGCCCCCTGTCCGGTGGGCCCTTGCCGGCGAGCAGTACTTC
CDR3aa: CASSPPVRWALAGEQYF

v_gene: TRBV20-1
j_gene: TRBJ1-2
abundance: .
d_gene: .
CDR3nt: TGCAGGGGCGTAGGCTACACCTTC
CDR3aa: CRGVGYTF

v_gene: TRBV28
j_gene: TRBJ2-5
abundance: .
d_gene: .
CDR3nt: TGTGCCAGCAGCCTAAGAGGGAATACTCTCGAGACCCAGTACTTC
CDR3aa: CASSLRGNTLETQYF

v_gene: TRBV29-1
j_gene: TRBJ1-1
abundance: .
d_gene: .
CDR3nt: TGCAGCGTTGATAGATCCGTGAACACTGAAGCTTTCTTT
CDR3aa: CSVDRSVNTEAFF

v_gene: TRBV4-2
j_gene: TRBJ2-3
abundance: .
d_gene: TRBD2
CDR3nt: TGTGCCAGCAGCCAAGGAAGGAGGGGACTAGCGAGTACTGATACGCAGTATTTT
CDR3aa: CASSQGRRGLASTDTQYF

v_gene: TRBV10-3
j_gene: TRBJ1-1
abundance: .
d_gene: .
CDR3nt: TGTGCCATCAGTGTAGGAGGGACGAACACTGAAGCTTTCTTT
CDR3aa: CAISVGGTNTEAFF

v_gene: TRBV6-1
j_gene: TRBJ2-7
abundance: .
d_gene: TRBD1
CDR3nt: TGTGCCAGCAGTGAAGGCCGGGACAGGGGGTCCTACGAGCAGTACTTC
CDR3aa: CASSEGRDRGSYEQYF

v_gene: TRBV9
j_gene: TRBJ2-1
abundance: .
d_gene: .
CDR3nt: TGTGCCAGCAGCGTCGGGACTGCCTACAATGAGCAGTTCTTC
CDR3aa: CASSVGTAYNEQFF

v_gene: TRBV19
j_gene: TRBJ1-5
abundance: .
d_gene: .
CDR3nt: TGTGCCAGTAGTATTAGGGGGTCCAATCAGCCCCAGCATTTT
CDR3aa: CASSIRGSNQPQHF

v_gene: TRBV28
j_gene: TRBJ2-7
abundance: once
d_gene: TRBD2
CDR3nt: TGTGCCAGCGGCCCACAGGCGGGGGGCTTCTCCTACGAGCAGTACTTC
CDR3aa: CASGPQAGGFSYEQYF

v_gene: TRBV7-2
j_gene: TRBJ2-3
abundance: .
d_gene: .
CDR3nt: TGTGCCAGCAGCCCGCCGGGGGATACGCAGTATTTT
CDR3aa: CASSPPGDTQYF

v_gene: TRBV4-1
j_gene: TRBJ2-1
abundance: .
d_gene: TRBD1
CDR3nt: TGCGCCAGCAGCCAAAGGGTCGACAGGGCCACGGGTGATGAGCAGTTCTTC
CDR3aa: CASSQRVDRATGDEQFF

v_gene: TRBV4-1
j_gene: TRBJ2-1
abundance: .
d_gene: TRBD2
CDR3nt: TGCGCCAGCAGCCAAGATGGGATGGAGACTAGCGGGAGTTATGAGCAGTTCTTC
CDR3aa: CASSQDGMETSGSYEQFF

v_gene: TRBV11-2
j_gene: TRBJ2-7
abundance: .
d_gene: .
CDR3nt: TGTGCCAGCAGCTTAATGGCCCACGAGCAGTACTTC
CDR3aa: CASSLMAHEQYF

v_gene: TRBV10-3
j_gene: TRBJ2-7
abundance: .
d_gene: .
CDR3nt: TGTGCCATCAGCCCAGCGGCCTACGAGCAGTACTTC
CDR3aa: CAISPAAYEQYF

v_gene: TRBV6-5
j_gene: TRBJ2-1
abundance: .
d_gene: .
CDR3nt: TGTGCCAGCAGTTACGAGAGATACGTCTCCTACAATGAGCAGTTCTTC
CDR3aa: CASSYERYVSYNEQFF